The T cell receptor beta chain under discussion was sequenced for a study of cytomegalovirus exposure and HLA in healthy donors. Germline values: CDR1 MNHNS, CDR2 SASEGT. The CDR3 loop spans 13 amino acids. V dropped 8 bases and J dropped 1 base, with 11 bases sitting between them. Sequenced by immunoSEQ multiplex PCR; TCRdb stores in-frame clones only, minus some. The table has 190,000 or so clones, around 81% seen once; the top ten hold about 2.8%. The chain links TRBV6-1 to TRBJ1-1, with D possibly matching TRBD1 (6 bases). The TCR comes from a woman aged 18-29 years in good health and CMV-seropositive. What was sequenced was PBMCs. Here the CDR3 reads CASGQPQNTEAFF. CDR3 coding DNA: TGTGCCAGCGGACAGCCCCAGAACACTGAAGCTTTCTTT.